Below are 24 T cell receptor beta chains sequenced from a single sample in a study of blood T cell repertoires in COVID-19. Assay used: immunoSEQ multiplex PCR; TCRdb lists only in-frame clones, some missing. The sample has some 70,000 clones; about 90% are singletons. Sample: peripheral blood. All receptors come from a human donor with active COVID-19. The donor label of this sample is uncertain.

This chain links TRBV5-1 with TRBJ2-1, with a possible D match to TRBD1 (6 bases). This CDR3 is 14 amino acids long. V lost 5 bases and J 4 bases, leaving 13 bases between the germline ends. Germline lookup yields CDR1 SGHRS and CDR2 YFSETQ. CDR3 sequence: CASRQGWAYNEQFF. CDR3 nucleotide sequence: TGCGCCAGCAGGCAGGGGTGGGCGTACAATGAGCAGTTCTTC.

For the CDR3, the DNA is TGTGCCAGCAGCTTGGACCCGGGGGAAAAACTGTTTTTT. Its translation: CASSLDPGEKLFF. The chain uses TRBV5-4 and TRBJ1-4; D gene uncertain. There are 13 residues in the CDR3. CDR1 is SGHNT and CDR2 is YYREEE in the germline V gene (reference sequence). V was clipped by 0 bases and J by 8 bases, with 8 bases between them.

The V call is TRBV13, the J call TRBJ1-2; no clear D gene. V shed 4 bases and J shed 1 base, with 7 bases lying between them. The CDR3 covers 13 residues. Germline CDR1 reads PRHDT; CDR2 reads FYEKMQ (reference sequence). In DNA, the CDR3 is TGTGCCAGCAGCTCTCAGGATAACTATGGCTACACCTTC. This encodes CASSSQDNYGYTF.

This chain links TRBV30 with TRBJ1-4, with D possibly matching TRBD1 (5 bases). The CDR3 sequence is 15 residues long. Trimming took off 5 bases at V and 7 bases at J, with 20 bases between the two ends. The germline gives CDR1 GTSNPN, CDR2 SVGIG (reference sequence). CDR3 loop: CAWRTGGGAGEKLFF. The CDR3 region has the DNA TGTGCCTGGCGAACGGGGGGAGGGGCTGGTGAAAAACTGTTTTTT.

The chain combines TRBV29-1 with TRBJ2-1; a possible D gene is TRBD1 (7 bases). Germline V gives CDR1 SQVTM, CDR2 ANQGSEA. Trimming shortened V by 6 bases and J by 0 bases, and 12 bases separated the two germline ends. The CDR3 totals 14 residues. CDR3 nucleotides: TGCAGCGTGGGGGGACAGAGCTCCTACAATGAGCAGTTCTTC. This sequence encodes CSVGGQSSYNEQFF.

The rearrangement joins TRBV6-2 or TRBV6-3 to TRBJ2-3; D possibly corresponds to TRBD1 (6 bases). Germline CDR1 is MNHEY and CDR2 is SVGEGT. With 5 bases removed from V and 6 bases from J, the gap between germline ends came to 6 bases. The length of the CDR3 is 11 residues. The CDR3 region has the DNA TGTGCCAGCAGTCAGGGGGATACGCAGTATTTT. Encoded protein: CASSQGDTQYF.

This rearrangement joins TRBV4-3 to TRBJ1-5; tentatively, D is TRBD1 (6 bases). Trimming left V 0 bases short and J 7 bases short, with 13 bases between. In germline, CDR1 is LGHNA, CDR2 YSLEER. The CDR3 length is 15 residues. This chain's CDR3 is CASSQDLHRVQPQHF. As DNA, the CDR3 is TGCGCCAGCAGCCAAGATCTCCACAGGGTCCAGCCCCAGCATTTT.

V gene TRBV6-5 combines with J gene TRBJ2-1; the match to TRBD2 covers 7 bases. V lost 6 bases to trimming and J lost 8 bases; unmatched junction nucleotides: 13. Germline CDR1 reads MNHEY; CDR2 reads SVGAGI. The CDR3 extends over 15 amino acids. The CDR3 loop reads CASRFRLAALDEQFF. The CDR3 nucleotides read TGTGCCAGCAGGTTCAGACTAGCCGCTTTGGATGAGCAGTTCTTC.

The chain carries TRBV7-8 and TRBJ2-7, with D possibly matching TRBD2 (5 bases). CDR3 size: 16 residues. Germline CDR1 is SGHVS and CDR2 is FQNEAQ. Trimming stripped 2 bases from V and 0 bases from J, with 14 bases between. CDR3 amino acids: CASSLKGGLLSYEQYF. CDR3 coding DNA: TGTGCCAGCAGCTTAAAGGGCGGACTCCTCTCCTACGAGCAGTACTTC.

The rearrangement links TRBV6-5 to TRBJ2-7; D may be TRBD2 (6 bases). The CDR3 is 15 amino acids. V lost 5 bases and J 0 bases, leaving 14 bases between the germline ends. Germline values: CDR1 MNHEY, CDR2 SVGAGI. Here the CDR3 DNA reads TGTGCCAGCAGTCCCCCCGGGAGCGGCTCCTACGAGCAGTACTTC. Amino acids: CASSPPGSGSYEQYF.

The chain links TRBV3-1 (or the pseudogene TRBV3-2) to TRBJ2-7; possibly TRBD1 for D (6 bases). CDR3 length equals 16 residues. CDR1 and CDR2 from the germline V gene are LGHDT and YNNKEL (reference sequence). V lost 0 bases to trimming and J lost 5 bases, with 17 bases between them. In DNA form, the CDR3 reads TGTGCCAGCAGCCAAGAAGTCTTCACAGGGTCCCACGAGCAGTACTTC. The encoded protein is CASSQEVFTGSHEQYF.

The chain combines TRBV4-1 with TRBJ1-4; 10 bases map to TRBD1. CDR1 is MGHRA, CDR2 YSYEKL, per germline. Trimming at V came to 4 bases and at J to 6 bases, leaving 5 bases not matched to a gene. CDR3 size: 15 residues. The DNA of the CDR3 is TGCGCCAGCAGCCGAGCCGGACAGGGGGATGAAAAACTGTTTTTT. Translation: CASSRAGQGDEKLFF.

The V and J genes are TRBV6-2 or TRBV6-3 and TRBJ2-1; TRBD2 matches at 12 bases. This CDR3 region has 19 residues. Trimming cost V 5 bases and J 4 bases; bases outside gene matches: 15. CDR1 and CDR2 from the germline V gene are MNHEY and SVGEGT. The CDR3 sequence is CASSTPSGRASKVYNEQFF. In DNA, the CDR3 is TGTGCCAGCAGTACCCCTAGCGGGAGGGCCTCTAAGGTATACAATGAGCAGTTCTTC.

V is TRBV13 and J is TRBJ1-1, with 7 bases fitting TRBD1. After removal of 3 bases from V and 8 bases from J, the junction contained 3 bases not matched to a gene. Germline CDR1 and CDR2: PRHDT and FYEKMQ (reference sequence). The CDR3 is 12 amino acids. CDR3: CASSLRTGEAFF. Written as DNA, the CDR3 is TGTGCCAGCAGCTTGCGGACAGGAGAAGCTTTCTTT.

The chain has TRBV7-2 and TRBJ1-2; a weak D match, TRBD1 (6 bases). The CDR3 covers 13 residues. Germline CDR1 SGHTA, CDR2 FQGNSA. V lost 5 bases and J lost 4, with 11 bases in between. CDR3: CASSRQATYGYTF. CDR3 bases: TGTGCCAGCAGCCGACAGGCTACCTATGGCTACACCTTC.

The genes are TRBV3-1 (or the pseudogene TRBV3-2) and TRBJ2-7; 10 bases fit TRBD2. The CDR3 consists of 14 residues. The ends lost 4 bases at V and 2 bases at J; junction bases unmatched: 2. Germline CDR1 LGHDT, CDR2 YNNKEL (reference sequence). The CDR3 DNA reads as TGTGCCAGCAGCCCAGCGGGAGGGGCCTACGAGCAGTACTTC. Translated, it gives CASSPAGGAYEQYF.

This chain connects TRBV5-8 to TRBJ2-5; 7 nucleotides line up with TRBD2. V was pared by 5 bases and J by 2 bases, with 3 bases of the junction left unmatched. Germline CDR1 and CDR2: SGHTS and YDEGEE. The CDR3 extends over 13 amino acids. The CDR3 region is CASSLGGQETQYF. CDR3 coding DNA: TGTGCCAGCAGTCTCGGGGGGCAAGAGACCCAGTACTTC. Based on the CDR3 plus reference TRBV5-8 and TRBJ2-5, the full variable domain is EAGVTQSPTHLIKTRGQQATLRCSPISGHTSVYWYQQALGLGLQFLLWYDEGEERNRGNFPPRFSGRQFPNYSSELNVNALELEDSALYLCASSLGGQETQYFGPGTRLLVL.

This clone was detected once. The chain employs TRBV7-2 and TRBJ2-2; 11 nucleotides match TRBD2. The CDR3 is 16 amino acids. V shed 0 bases and J 6 bases; nucleotides not matched to a gene: 3. The V gene's germline CDR1 is SGHTA and CDR2 FQGNSA. Here the CDR3 reads CASSLAGLAGAGELFF. As DNA, the CDR3 is TGTGCCAGCAGCTTAGCCGGACTAGCGGGCGCCGGGGAGCTGTTTTTT.

V usage is TRBV14 and J usage is TRBJ2-7, with TRBD1 matching over 11 bases. The CDR3 loop spans 16 amino acids. V lost 4 bases to trimming and J lost 4 bases; unmatched junction nucleotides: 9. Per the germline V gene, CDR1 is SGHDN and CDR2 is FVKESK. The CDR3 is CASSLLPGQGEYEQYF. DNA of the CDR3: TGTGCCAGCAGCCTACTTCCGGGACAGGGGGAATACGAGCAGTACTTC.

The V call is TRBV5-6, the J call TRBJ2-7, with D maybe TRBD2 (6 bases). Germline V gene data show CDR1 as SGHDT and CDR2 as YYEEEE. This CDR3 has 14 residues. Between the trimmed V and J ends, which lost 5 bases and 2 bases, there was a span of 14 bases. The CDR3 protein is CASSSGTYPYEQYF. The CDR3 bases are TGTGCCAGCAGTTCCGGGACTTACCCCTACGAGCAGTACTTC.

The chain recombines TRBV18 with TRBJ1-6; 10 nucleotides match TRBD1. The J segment lost 7 bases and the V segment lost 6 bases, leaving 3 bases of the junction unmatched. The germline CDR1 and CDR2 sequences are KGHSH and LQKENI. The length of the CDR3 is 14 residues. The CDR3 region is CASSPGQGNSPLHF. The CDR3 DNA is TGTGCCAGCTCTCCGGGACAGGGGAATTCACCCCTCCACTTT.

This chain joins TRBV9 and TRBJ2-2, with D perhaps TRBD1 (6 bases). The CDR3 is made up of 14 amino acids. Per germline, CDR1 SGDLS and CDR2 YYNGEE. V dropped 3 bases and J dropped 3 bases, with 9 bases sitting between them. The chain's CDR3 is CASSDYRDTGELFF. CDR3 coding DNA: TGTGCCAGCAGCGACTACAGGGACACCGGGGAGCTGTTTTTT.

The gene calls are TRBV19 and TRBJ2-3; 10 bases are shared with TRBD2. CDR1 and CDR2 (germline): LNHDA, SQIVND (reference sequence). This CDR3 has 15 residues. V dropped 3 bases and J dropped 5; count of bases not matched to a gene: 5. The CDR3 loop is CASSMGRLAGDTQYF. In DNA form, the CDR3 reads TGTGCCAGTAGTATGGGGCGACTAGCGGGAGATACGCAGTATTTT.

This chain joins TRBV19 and TRBJ2-5; TRBD1 matches 8 bases. CDR3 length: 14 amino acids. CDR1 is LNHDA and CDR2 is SQIVND in the germline V gene (reference sequence). Trimming removed 3 bases from V and 1 base from J; junction bases left unmatched: 1. The CDR3: CASSIGQGQETQYF. CDR3 coding DNA: TGTGCCAGTAGTATTGGACAGGGCCAAGAGACCCAGTACTTC.